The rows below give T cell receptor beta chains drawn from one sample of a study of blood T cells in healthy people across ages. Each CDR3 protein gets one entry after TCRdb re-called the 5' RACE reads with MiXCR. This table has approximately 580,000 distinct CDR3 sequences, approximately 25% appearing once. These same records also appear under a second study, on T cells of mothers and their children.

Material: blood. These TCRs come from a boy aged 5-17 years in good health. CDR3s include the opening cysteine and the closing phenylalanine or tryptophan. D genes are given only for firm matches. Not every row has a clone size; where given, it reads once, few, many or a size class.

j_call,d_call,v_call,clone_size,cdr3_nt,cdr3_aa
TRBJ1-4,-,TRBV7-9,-,TGTGCCAGCAGCCTTGGGGGGAGTCTAGCAACTAATGAAAAACTGTTTTTT,CASSLGGSLATNEKLFF
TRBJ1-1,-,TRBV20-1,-,TGCAGTGCACGAAAGGACACTGAAGCTTTCTTT,CSARKDTEAFF
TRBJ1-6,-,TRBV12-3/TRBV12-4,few,TGTGCCAGCAGTTTGTGGGGGATAAATAATTCACCCCTCCACTTT,CASSLWGINNSPLHF
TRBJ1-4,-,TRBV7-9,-,TGTGCCAGCAGCTCCAGGGGCGCACGGAAGGATGAAAAACTGTTTTTT,CASSSRGARKDEKLFF
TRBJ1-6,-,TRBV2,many,TGTGCCAGCACCCGCGGGGATAATTCACCCCTCCACTTT,CASTRGDNSPLHF
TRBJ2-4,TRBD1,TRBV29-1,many,TGCAGCGCTGACCCCGGGACAGGAGAAAACATTCAGTACTTC,CSADPGTGENIQYF
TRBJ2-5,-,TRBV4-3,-,TGCGCCAGCAGCCAAGAGGTCCAGAGCCCCCAGACCCAGTACTTC,CASSQEVQSPQTQYF
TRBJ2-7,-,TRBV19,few,TGTGCCAGTAGTATTGGACAGTCCTACGAGCAGTACTTC,CASSIGQSYEQYF
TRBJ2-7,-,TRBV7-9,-,TGTGCCAGCAGCTTACTTGGCCGTACCTCCTACGAGCAGTACTTC,CASSLLGRTSYEQYF
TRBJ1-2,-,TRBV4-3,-,TGCGCCAGCAGCCACAGTAGAAACTATGGCTACACCTTC,CASSHSRNYGYTF
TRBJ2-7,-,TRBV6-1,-,TGTGCCAGCAGTGAAGAACAGGGTTGGTACGAGCAGTACTTC,CASSEEQGWYEQYF
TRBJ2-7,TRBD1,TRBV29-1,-,TGCAGCGTTGAAGTAACGGACAGGGCCTACGAGCAGTACTTC,CSVEVTDRAYEQYF
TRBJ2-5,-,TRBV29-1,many,TGCAGCGTTGAACGTCTGATCCTTGGGGAGTTCCAAGAGACCCAGTACTTC,CSVERLILGEFQETQYF
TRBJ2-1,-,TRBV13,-,TGTGCCAGCAGCTTAGGGGCGGACCAAGACGGCAATGAGCAGTTCTTC,CASSLGADQDGNEQFF
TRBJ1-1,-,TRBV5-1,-,TGCGCCAGCAGCTTGGGTGAGGGATCGAACACTGAAGCTTTCTTT,CASSLGEGSNTEAFF
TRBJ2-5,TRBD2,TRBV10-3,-,TGTGCCACCAAAATTAGCGGGGGAGGGGAGACCCAGTACTTC,CATKISGGGETQYF
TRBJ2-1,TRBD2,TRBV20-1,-,TGCAGTGCTAGAGATCTGGGGCTAGCGGGGGGACATTACAATGAGCAGTTCTTC,CSARDLGLAGGHYNEQFF
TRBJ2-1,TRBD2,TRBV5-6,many,TGTGCCAGCATCTTACGGGGACTAGCGGGGGGGCTTGGGGATGAGCAGTTCTTC,CASILRGLAGGLGDEQFF
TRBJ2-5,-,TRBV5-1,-,TGCGCCAGCAGCTTGATCCGTAGCGGAGGAGCGGGCCGAGAGACCCAGTACTTC,CASSLIRSGGAGRETQYF
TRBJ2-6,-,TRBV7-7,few,TGTGCTAGCAGCTTAGTAGGGCTCGCTGGGGCCAACGTCCTGACTTTC,CASSLVGLAGANVLTF
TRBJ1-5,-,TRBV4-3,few,TGCGCCAGCAGCCAATTCAGGGTTGGCAATCAGCCCCAGCATTTT,CASSQFRVGNQPQHF
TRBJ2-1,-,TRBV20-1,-,TGCAGTGCTAGAGATGGGCCGGACTCCTACAATGAGCGGTTCTTC,CSARDGPDSYNERFF
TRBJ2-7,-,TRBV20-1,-,TGCAGTGCTAGAGATAGATCTTGGACCGCGGGCGAGCAGTACTTC,CSARDRSWTAGEQYF
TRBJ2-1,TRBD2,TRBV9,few,TGTGCCAGCAGCGTACAAGCGGGGACCTCCAATGAGCAGTTCTTC,CASSVQAGTSNEQFF
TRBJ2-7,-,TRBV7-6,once,TGTGCCAGCAGCTTAGGGGACGCGAAAACGGGGGAGCAGTACTTC,CASSLGDAKTGEQYF